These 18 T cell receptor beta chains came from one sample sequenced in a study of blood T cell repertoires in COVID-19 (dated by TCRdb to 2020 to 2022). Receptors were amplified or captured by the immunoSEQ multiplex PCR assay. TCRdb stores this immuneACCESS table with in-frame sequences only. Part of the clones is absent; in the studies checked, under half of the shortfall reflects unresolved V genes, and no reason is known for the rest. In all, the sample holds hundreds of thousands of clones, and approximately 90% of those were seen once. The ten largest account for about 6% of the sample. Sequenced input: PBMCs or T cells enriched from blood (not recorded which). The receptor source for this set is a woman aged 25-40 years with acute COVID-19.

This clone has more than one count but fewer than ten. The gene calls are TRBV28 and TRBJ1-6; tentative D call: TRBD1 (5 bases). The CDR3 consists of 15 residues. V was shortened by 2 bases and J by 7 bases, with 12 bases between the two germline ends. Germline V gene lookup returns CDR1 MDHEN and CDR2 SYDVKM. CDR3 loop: CASSLNEGRNSPLHF. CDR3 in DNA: TGTGCCAGCAGTTTAAACGAGGGGAGGAATTCACCCCTCCACTTT.

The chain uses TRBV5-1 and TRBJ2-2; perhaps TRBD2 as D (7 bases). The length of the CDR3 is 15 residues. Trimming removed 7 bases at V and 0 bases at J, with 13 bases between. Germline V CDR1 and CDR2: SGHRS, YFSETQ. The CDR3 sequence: CASRGGQANTGELFF. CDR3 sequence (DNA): TGCGCCAGCCGCGGGGGACAAGCGAACACCGGGGAGCTGTTTTTT.

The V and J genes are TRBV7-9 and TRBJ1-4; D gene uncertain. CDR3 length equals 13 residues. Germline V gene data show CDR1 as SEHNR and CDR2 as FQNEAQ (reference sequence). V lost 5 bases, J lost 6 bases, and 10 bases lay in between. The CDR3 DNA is TGTGCCAGCAGCCCACCGGGATATGAAAAACTGTTTTTT. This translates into CASSPPGYEKLFF.

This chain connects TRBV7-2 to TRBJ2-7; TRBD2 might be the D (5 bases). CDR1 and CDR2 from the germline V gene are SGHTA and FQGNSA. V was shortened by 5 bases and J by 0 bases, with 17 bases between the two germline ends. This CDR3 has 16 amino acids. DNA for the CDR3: TGTGCCAGCAGCCGCACGGGCGGGCAGAGCTCCTACGAGCAGTACTTC. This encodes CASSRTGGQSSYEQYF.

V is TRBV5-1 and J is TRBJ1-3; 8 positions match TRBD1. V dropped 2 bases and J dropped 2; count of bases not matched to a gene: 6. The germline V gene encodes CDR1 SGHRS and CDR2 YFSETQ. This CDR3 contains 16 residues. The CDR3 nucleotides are TGCGCCAGCAGCTTAGACAGGGGAGGGACTGGAAACACCATATATTTT. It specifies CASSLDRGGTGNTIYF.

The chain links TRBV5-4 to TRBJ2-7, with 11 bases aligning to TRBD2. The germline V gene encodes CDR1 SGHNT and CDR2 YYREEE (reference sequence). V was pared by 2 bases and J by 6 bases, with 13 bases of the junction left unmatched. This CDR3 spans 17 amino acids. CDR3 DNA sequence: TGTGCCAGCAGCTTAGGTAGCGGGAGGGCCGGGTGGAGCGAGCAGTACTTC. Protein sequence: CASSLGSGRAGWSEQYF.

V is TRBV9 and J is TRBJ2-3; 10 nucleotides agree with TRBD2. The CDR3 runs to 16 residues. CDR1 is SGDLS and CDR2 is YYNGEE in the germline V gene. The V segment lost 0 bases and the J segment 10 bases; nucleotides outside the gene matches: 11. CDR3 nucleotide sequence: TGTGCCAGCAGCGTAGGACTAGCGGGCCCGTTGGAGGCGCAGTATTTT. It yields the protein CASSVGLAGPLEAQYF.

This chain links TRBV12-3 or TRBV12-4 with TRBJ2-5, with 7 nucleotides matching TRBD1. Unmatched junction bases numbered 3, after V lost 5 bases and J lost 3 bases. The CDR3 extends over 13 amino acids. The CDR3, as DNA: TGTGCCAGCAGTGGGACAGCTAAAGAGACCCAGTACTTC. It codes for CASSGTAKETQYF.

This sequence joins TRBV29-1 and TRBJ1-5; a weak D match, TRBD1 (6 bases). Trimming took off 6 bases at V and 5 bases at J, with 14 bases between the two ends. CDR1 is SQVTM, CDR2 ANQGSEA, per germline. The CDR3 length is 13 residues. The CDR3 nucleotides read TGCAGCGTCCTACAGGGATACGATCAGCCCCAGCATTTT. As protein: CSVLQGYDQPQHF.

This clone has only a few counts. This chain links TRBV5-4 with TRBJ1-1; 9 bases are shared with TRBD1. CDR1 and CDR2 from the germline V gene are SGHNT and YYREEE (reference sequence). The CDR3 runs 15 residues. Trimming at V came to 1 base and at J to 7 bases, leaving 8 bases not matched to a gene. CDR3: CASSLNRGRGVEAFF. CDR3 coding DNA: TGTGCCAGCAGCTTGAACAGGGGGCGCGGTGTTGAAGCTTTCTTT.

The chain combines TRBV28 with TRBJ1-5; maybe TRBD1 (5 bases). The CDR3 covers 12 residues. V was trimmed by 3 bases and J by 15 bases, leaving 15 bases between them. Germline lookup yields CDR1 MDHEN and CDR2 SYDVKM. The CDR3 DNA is TGTGCCAGCAGTTTGGGAGGGGAATCTGGGCATTTT. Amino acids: CASSLGGESGHF.

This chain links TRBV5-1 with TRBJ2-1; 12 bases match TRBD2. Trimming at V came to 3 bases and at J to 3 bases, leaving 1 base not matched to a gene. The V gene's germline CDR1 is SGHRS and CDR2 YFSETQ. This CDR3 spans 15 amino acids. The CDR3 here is CASSWTSGVYNEQFF. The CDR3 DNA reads TGCGCCAGCAGCTGGACTAGCGGGGTCTACAATGAGCAGTTCTTC.

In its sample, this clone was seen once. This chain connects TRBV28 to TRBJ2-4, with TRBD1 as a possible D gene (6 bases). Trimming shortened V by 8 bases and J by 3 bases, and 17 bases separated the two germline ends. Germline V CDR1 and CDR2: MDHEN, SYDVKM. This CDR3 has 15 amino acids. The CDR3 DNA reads TGTGCCAGCGGGGGCAGGGTAATGGGCAAAAACATTCAGTACTTC. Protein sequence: CASGGRVMGKNIQYF.

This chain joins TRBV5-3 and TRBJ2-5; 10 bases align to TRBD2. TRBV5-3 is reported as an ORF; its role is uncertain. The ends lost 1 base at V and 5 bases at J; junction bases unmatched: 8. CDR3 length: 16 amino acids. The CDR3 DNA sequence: TGTGCCAGAAGCTTGAGCGGGAGGGGAGCGTGGGAGACCCAGTACTTC. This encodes CARSLSGRGAWETQYF.

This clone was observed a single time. CDR3 sequence: CASSSSGSYNEQFF. CDR3 DNA: TGTGCCAGCAGCTCCAGCGGGAGCTACAATGAGCAGTTCTTC. The J gene is TRBJ2-1, the V gene TRBV7-3, with 8 positions matching TRBD2. Trimming cost V 4 bases and J 3 bases; bases outside gene matches: 2. This CDR3 region has 14 residues. Germline CDR1 reads SGHTA; CDR2 reads FQGTGA.

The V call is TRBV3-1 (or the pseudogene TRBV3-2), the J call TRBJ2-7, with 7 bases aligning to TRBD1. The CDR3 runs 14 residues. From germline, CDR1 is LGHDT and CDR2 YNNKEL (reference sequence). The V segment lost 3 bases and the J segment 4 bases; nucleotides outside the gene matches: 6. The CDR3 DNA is TGTGCCAGCAGCCACCCGGACAGGCGGTACGAGCAGTACTTC. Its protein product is CASSHPDRRYEQYF.

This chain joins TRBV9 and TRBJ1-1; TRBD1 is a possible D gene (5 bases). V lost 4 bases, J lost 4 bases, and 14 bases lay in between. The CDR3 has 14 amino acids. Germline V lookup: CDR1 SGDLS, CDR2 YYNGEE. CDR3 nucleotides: TGTGCCAGCAGCCCCCAGCAGGGCGGCACTGAAGCTTTCTTT. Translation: CASSPQQGGTEAFF.

The CDR3 reads CASSVSGPYNEQFF. The DNA for the CDR3 is TGTGCCAGCAGCGTAAGCGGTCCCTACAATGAGCAGTTCTTC. This chain uses TRBV7-9 with TRBJ2-1, with D maybe TRBD2 (5 bases). The germline gives CDR1 SEHNR, CDR2 FQNEAQ (reference sequence). The CDR3 extends over 14 amino acids. Trimming removed 5 bases from V and 2 bases from J, with 10 bases in between.